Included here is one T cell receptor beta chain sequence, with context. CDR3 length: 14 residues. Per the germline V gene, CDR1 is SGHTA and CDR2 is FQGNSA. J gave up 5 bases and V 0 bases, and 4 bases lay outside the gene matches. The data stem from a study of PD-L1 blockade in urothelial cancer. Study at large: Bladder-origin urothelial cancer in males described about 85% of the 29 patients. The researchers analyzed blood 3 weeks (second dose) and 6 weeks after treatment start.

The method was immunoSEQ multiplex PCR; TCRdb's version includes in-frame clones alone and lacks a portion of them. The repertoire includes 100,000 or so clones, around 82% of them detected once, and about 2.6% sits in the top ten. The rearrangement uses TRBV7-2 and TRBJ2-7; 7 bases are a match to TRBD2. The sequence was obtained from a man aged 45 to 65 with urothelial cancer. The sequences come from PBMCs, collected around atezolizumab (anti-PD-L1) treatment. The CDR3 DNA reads TGTGCCAGCAGCTTAGCGCCTAGCGGCAACGAGCAGTACTTC. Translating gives CASSLAPSGNEQYF.